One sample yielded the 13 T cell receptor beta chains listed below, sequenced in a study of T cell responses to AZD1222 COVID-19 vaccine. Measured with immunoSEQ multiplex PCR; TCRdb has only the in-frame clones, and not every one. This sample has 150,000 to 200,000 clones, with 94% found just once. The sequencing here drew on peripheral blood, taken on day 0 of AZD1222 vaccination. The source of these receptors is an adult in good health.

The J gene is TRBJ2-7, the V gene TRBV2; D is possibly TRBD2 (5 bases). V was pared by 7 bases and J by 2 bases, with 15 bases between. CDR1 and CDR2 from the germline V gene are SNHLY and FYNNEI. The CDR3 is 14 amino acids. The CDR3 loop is CASTVGGSPYEQYF. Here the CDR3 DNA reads TGTGCCAGCACGGTAGGAGGATCCCCCTACGAGCAGTACTTC.

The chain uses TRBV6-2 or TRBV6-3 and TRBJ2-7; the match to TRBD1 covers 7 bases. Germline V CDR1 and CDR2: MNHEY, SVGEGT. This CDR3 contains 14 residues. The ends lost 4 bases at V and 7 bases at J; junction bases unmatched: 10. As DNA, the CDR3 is TGTGCCAGCAGTTTTGGGACAGCGAGTACGGAGCAGTACTTC. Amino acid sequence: CASSFGTASTEQYF.

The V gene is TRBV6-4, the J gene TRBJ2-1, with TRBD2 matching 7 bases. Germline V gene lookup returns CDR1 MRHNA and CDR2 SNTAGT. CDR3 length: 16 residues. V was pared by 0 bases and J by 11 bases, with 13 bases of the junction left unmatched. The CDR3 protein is CASSDSVAGESVKQFF. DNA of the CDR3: TGTGCCAGCAGTGACTCGGTGGCGGGAGAAAGTGTTAAGCAGTTCTTC.

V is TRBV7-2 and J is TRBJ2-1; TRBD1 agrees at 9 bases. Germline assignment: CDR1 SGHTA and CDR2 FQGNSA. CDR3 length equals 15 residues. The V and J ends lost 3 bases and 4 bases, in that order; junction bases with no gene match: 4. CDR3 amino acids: CASSFRQGGYNEQFF. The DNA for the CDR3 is TGTGCCAGCAGCTTCCGACAGGGGGGGTACAATGAGCAGTTCTTC.

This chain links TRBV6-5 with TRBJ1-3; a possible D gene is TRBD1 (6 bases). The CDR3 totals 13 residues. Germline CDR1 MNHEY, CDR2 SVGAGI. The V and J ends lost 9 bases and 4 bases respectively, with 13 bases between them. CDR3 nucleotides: TGTGCCAGTGGGGGCTTCCCGGGAAACACCATATATTTT. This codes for CASGGFPGNTIYF.

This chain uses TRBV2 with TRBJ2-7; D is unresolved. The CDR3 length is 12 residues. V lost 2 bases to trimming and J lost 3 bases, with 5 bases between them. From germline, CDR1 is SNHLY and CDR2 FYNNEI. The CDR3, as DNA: TGTGCCAGCAGTGAAAGTCTCTACGAGCAGTACTTC. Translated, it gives CASSESLYEQYF.

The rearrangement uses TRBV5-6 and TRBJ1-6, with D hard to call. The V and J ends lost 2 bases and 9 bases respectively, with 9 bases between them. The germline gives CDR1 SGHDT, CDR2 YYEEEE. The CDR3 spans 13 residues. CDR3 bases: TGTGCCAGCAGCTTAAGGTTTACTTCACCCCTCCACTTT. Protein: CASSLRFTSPLHF.

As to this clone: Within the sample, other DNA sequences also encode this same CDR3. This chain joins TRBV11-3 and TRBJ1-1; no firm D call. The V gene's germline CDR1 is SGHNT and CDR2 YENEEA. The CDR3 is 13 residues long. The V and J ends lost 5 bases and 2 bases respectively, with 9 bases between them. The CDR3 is CASSLDGNTEAFF. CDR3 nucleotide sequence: TGTGCCAGCAGCCTGGACGGCAACACTGAAGCTTTCTTT.

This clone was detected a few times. The CDR3 DNA sequence: TGCAGCGTTGTGTGGGGAGGGACCGGGCGCAATGAGCAGTTCTTC. Its protein product is CSVVWGGTGRNEQFF. The chain employs TRBV29-1 and TRBJ2-1, with TRBD2 matching 7 bases. Germline lookup yields CDR1 SQVTM and CDR2 ANQGSEA. The V and J ends lost 4 bases and 6 bases, in that order; junction bases with no gene match: 12. This CDR3 is 15 amino acids long.

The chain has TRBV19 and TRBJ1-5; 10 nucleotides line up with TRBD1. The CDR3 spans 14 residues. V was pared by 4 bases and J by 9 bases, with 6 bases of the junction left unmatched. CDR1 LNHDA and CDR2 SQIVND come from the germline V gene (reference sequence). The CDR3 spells CASSNGQGVSPQHF. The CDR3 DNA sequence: TGTGCCAGTAGTAACGGACAGGGGGTTTCGCCCCAGCATTTT.

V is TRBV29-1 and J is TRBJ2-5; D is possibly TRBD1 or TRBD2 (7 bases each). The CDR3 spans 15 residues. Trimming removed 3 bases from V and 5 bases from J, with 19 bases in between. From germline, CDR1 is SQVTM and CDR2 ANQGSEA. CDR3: CSVEGGRGRSETQYF. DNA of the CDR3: TGCAGCGTTGAGGGAGGGAGGGGGCGCAGTGAGACCCAGTACTTC.

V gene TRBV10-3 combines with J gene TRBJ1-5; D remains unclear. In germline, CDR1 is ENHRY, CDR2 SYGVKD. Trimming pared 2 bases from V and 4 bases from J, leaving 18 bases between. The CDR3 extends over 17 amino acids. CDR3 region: CAISEAVLGVKNQPQHF. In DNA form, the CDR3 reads TGTGCCATCAGTGAGGCAGTGCTCGGAGTGAAAAATCAGCCCCAGCATTTT.

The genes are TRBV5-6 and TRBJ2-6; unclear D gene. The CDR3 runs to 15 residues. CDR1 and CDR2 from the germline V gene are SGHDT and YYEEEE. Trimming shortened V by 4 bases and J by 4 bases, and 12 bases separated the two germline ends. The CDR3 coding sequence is TGTGCCAGCAGCCTGGCTACTGCCGGGGCCAACGTCCTGACTTTC. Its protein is CASSLATAGANVLTF.